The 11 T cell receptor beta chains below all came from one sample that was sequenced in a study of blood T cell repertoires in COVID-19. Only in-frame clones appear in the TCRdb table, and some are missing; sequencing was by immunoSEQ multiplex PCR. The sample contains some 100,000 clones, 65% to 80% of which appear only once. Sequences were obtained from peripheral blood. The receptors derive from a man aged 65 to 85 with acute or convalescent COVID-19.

The CDR3 spells CASNQPTKPRQFF. In nucleotides, the CDR3 is TGTGCCAGTAATCAACCAACTAAGCCAAGGCAGTTCTTC. The chain carries TRBV19 and TRBJ2-1; D not resolved. V was trimmed by 7 bases and J by 12 bases, leaving 19 bases between them. This CDR3 contains 13 residues. Germline V CDR1 and CDR2: LNHDA, SQIVND (reference sequence).

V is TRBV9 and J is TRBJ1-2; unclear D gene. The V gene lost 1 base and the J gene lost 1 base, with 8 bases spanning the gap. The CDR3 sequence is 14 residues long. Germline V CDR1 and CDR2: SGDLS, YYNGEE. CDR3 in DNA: TGTGCCAGCAGCGTATCCGGGAATAACTATGGCTACACCTTC. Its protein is CASSVSGNNYGYTF.

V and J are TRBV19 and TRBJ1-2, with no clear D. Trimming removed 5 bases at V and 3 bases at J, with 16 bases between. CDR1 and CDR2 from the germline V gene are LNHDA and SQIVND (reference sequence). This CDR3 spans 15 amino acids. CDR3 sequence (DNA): TGTGCCAGTAGTCCCTCCGAGGCGGCAGACTATGGCTACACCTTC. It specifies CASSPSEAADYGYTF.

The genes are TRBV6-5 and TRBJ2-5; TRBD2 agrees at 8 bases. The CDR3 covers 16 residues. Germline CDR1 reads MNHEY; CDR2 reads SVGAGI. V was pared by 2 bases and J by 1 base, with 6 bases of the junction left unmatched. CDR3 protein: CASSYGVAGGQETQYF. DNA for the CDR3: TGTGCCAGCAGTTACGGTGTTGCGGGGGGCCAAGAGACCCAGTACTTC.

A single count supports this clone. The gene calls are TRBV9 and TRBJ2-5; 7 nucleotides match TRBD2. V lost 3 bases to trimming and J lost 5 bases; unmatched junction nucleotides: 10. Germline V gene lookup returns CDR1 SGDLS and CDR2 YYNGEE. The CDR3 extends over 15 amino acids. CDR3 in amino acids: CASSAAGDLGETQYF. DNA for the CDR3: TGTGCCAGCAGCGCGGCGGGGGACCTTGGGGAGACCCAGTACTTC.

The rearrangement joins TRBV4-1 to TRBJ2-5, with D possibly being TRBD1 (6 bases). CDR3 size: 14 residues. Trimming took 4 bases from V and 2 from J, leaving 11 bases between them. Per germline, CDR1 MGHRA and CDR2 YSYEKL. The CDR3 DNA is TGCGCCAGCAGCCTTAGGACAGTTCAAGAGACCCAGTACTTC. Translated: CASSLRTVQETQYF.

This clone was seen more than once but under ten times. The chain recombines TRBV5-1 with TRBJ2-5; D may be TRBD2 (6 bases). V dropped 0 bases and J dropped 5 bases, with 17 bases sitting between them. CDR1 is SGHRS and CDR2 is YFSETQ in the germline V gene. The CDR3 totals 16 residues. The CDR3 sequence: CASSLAPGGAGETQYF. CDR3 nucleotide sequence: TGCGCCAGCAGCTTGGCCCCCGGAGGGGCGGGGGAGACCCAGTACTTC. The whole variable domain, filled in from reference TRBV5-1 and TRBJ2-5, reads KAGVTQTPRYLIKTRGQQVTLSCSPISGHRSVSWYQQTPGQGLQFLFEYFSETQRNKGNFPGRFSGRQFSNSRSEMNVSTLELGDSALYLCASSLAPGGAGETQYFGPGTRLLVL.

The CDR3 loop is CASSLSQGVLTADTQYF. Here the CDR3 DNA reads TGTGCCAGCAGTTTATCACAGGGGGTCCTTACCGCAGATACGCAGTATTTT. This chain links TRBV28 with TRBJ2-3, with TRBD1 matching over 8 bases. The germline CDR1 and CDR2 sequences are MDHEN and SYDVKM. The CDR3 runs 17 residues. The ends lost 1 base at V and 4 bases at J; junction bases unmatched: 10.

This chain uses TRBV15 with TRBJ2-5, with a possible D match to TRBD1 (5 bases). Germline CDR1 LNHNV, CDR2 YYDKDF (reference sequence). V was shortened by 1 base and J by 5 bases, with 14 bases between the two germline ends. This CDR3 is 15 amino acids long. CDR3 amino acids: CATSRATGIGETQYF. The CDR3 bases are TGTGCCACCAGCAGAGCCACAGGTATTGGTGAGACCCAGTACTTC. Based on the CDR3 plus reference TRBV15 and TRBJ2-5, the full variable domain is DAMVIQNPRYQVTQFGKPVTLSCSQTLNHNVMYWYQQKSSQAPKLLFHYYDKDFNNEADTPDNFQSRRPNTSFCFLDIRSPGLGDTAMYLCATSRATGIGETQYFGPGTRLLVL.

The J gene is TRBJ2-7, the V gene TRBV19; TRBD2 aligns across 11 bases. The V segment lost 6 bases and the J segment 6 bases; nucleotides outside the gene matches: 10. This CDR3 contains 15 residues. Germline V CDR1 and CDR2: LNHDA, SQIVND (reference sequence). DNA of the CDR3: TGTGCCAGTAGCCCCATAGCGGGGGGGCGCTCCGAGCAGTACTTC. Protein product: CASSPIAGGRSEQYF.

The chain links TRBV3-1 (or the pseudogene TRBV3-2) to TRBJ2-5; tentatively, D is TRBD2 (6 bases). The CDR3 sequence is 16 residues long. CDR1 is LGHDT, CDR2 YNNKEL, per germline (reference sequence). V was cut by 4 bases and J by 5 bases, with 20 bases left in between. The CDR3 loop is CASSPSGGGVGETQYF. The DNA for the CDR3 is TGTGCCAGCAGCCCGTCGGGTGGAGGGGTCGGGGAGACCCAGTACTTC.